Included here is one T cell receptor (beta chain) sequence, with context. What this receptor recognizes is not known. Per-base quality was not reported, and no clone a single base away is much larger than it. This entry comes from a study of blood T cell repertoires in COVID-19 (dated by TCRdb to the early 2020s). Context from the whole study: Samples covering the acute and convalescent phases of COVID-19 were provided by collaborators in the United States, Italy and Spain. The prospective study material was composed of cDNA or gDNA derived from T cells, B-cell-depleted T cells, or PBMCs. Where available, HLA class I and class II types were taken from metadata supplied by the sample provider and were not determined by assay-based typing. A freely available public database, intended as a resource for researchers studying the immune response to SARS-CoV-2, is where the repertoires were released. Sample metadata almost always included a de-identified subject ID, COVID-19 status, age in years and sex. Deeply sampled blood TCRbeta repertoires from subjects exposed to, actively infected with, or recovered from COVID-19 were included in the dataset. Samples came from the ongoing ImmuneRACE study (first 160 participants) plus 1,254 subjects from 6 global collaborators.

The paper's findings and limits, for the study overall: How much clinical and demographic metadata was included differed by source and by participant, and the metadata was provided uncurated.

Each collaborating institution followed its own protocols to collect whole blood in K2EDTA tubes. For TCRbeta analysis, collaborators shipped samples as frozen whole blood, isolated PBMCs, or DNA extracted from either of those sample types. For CDR1 and CDR2, the germline V gene lists SGHTA and FQGTGA. From V the trimming removes 3 bases and from J it removes 2 bases, while the gene matches leave 2 bases of the junction unaccounted for. The cysteine opens and the phenylalanine closes a CDR3 of 16 amino acids. The sequence is cut down to CDR3 DNA, 48 bases in frame from base 1. The immunoSEQ Assay, a bias-controlled multiplex PCR, was used to amplify TCRbeta CDR3 regions from genomic DNA. In the paper's pipeline: The number of nucleated cells in each sample was estimated from the amplification of reference gene primers within the assay. To quantify the absolute abundance of each unique TCRbeta CDR3 rearrangement, sequence reads were collapsed and filtered. For each sample, productive Simpson clonality was calculated as the square root of Simpson's diversity index over productive rearrangements. TCRdb holds this immuneACCESS table with in-frame rearrangements only. Some clones are missing; in checked studies, unresolved V genes explain under half, and the rest has no known cause. Clone size and the V and J calls come from that table; the DNA yielded D and trimming. Recorded for this sample are around 200,000 clones; about 90% of them occurred a single time. Around 1.6% of the sample comes from the top ten.

This sequence uses TRBV7-3 and TRBJ2-5; 14 of the junction bases match TRBD2. This clonotype originated in a man between 18 and 35 years old with active or convalescent COVID-19. The sequencing sample was made of peripheral blood. The CDR3 corresponds to CASSFGLAGGQETQYF. Read as DNA, the sequence is TGTGCCAGCAGCTTTGGACTAGCGGGGGGTCAAGAGACCCAGTACTTC.